This T cell receptor beta chain was found in a study of T cell changes during pregnancy in multiple sclerosis. After removal of 5 bases from V and 2 bases from J, the junction contained 8 bases not matched to a gene. This CDR3 has 15 amino acids. Germline CDR1 reads MDHEN; CDR2 reads SYDVKM. The protocol was immunoSEQ multiplex PCR, while the TCRdb copy is restricted to in-frame clones and leaves out a portion. The table shows under 65,000 clones, with about nine tenths occurring only once. The TCR sequence derives from a female donor in good health, enrolled as a control in a pregnancy study. V is TRBV28 and J is TRBJ2-7; 8 positions match TRBD1. The specimen was peripheral blood, collected after pregnancy. CDR3 region: CASSTSGQVPYEQYF. The DNA for the CDR3 is TGTGCCAGCAGTACCTCGGGACAGGTCCCCTACGAGCAGTACTTC.